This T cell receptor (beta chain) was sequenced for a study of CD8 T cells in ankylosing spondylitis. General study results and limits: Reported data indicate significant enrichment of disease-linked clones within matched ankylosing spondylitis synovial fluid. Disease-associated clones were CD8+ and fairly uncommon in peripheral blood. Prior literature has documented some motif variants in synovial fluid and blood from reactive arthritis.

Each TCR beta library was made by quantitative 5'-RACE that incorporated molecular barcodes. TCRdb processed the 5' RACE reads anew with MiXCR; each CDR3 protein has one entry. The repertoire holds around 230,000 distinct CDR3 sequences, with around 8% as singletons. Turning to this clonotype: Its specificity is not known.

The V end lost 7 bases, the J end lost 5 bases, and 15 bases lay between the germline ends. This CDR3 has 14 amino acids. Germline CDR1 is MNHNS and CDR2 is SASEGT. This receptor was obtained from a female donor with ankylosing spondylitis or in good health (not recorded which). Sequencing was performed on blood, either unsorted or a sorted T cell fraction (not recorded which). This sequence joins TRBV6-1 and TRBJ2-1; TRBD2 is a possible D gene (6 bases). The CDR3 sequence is CASNQLATNNEQFF. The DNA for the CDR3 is TGTGCCAGCAATCAACTAGCCACCAACAATGAGCAGTTCTTC.